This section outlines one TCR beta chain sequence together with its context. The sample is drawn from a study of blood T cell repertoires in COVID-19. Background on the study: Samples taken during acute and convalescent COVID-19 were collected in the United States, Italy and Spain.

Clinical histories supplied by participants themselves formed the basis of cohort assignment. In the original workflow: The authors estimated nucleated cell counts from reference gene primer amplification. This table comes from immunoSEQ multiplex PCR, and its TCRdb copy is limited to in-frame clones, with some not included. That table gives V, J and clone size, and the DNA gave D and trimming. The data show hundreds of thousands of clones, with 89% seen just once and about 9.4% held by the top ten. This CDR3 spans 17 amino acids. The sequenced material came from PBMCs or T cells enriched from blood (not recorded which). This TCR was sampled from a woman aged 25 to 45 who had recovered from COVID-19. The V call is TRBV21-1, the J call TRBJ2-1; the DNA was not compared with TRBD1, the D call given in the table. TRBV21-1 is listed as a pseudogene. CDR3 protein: CASSKDGDRAIYNEQFF. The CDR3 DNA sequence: TGTGCCAGCAGCAAAGACGGAGACAGGGCGATCTACAATGAGCAGTTCTTC.